This TCR beta chain was identified in a study of T-cell memory formation after mild COVID-19. CDR1 is SGHKS, CDR2 YYEKEE, per germline (reference sequence). V was pared by 2 bases and J by 7 bases, with 6 bases between. The length of the CDR3 is 11 residues. TCRdb re-called the 5' RACE reads through MiXCR, storing one row per CDR3 protein. The sample contains 90,000 to 120,000 distinct CDR3 sequences, around 15% of which appear only once. The source of this sequence is a man younger than 35 who had mild COVID-19 (a few samples of this study predate the infection). Cell type and time point are not known. The material sequenced was PBMCs or a T cell subset sorted from them (not recorded which). The V and J genes are TRBV5-5 and TRBJ1-1; unclear D gene. As DNA, the CDR3 is TGTGCCAGCAGCTTTCCGGATGAAGCTTTCTTT. This codes for CASSFPDEAFF. Full variable domain (outside the CDR3, taken from reference TRBV5-5 and TRBJ1-1): DAGVTQSPTHLIKTRGQQVTLRCSPISGHKSVSWYQQVLGQGPQFIFQYYEKEERGRGNFPDRFSARQFPNYSSELNVNALLLGDSALYLCASSFPDEAFFGQGTRLTVV.